These 9 T cell receptor beta chains were all obtained from the same sample, sequenced in a study of T-cell reconstitution after alpha-beta-depleted transplantation in children (dated by TCRdb to 2016 to 2017). Libraries came from PCR. The sequencing machine was an Illumina HiSeq 2500. TCR libraries were prepared with molecular barcoding, using unique molecular identifiers to normalize TCRbeta repertoire quantification. The raw public reads went through TCRdb reprocessing: fastp at Q25, MiXCR clone calling, in-frame beta chains kept. Every CDR3 protein is listed once, alongside the most common genes and DNA of its rows. Counted in this sample were a few hundred thousand distinct CDR3 sequences; around 25% of them appeared once. Roughly 9.8% of the sample is in the top ten clones. According to the study, the label for this sample's treatment or condition signals: allogeneic hematopoietic cell transplantation with graft depleted of TCRalphabeta T cells and CD19 B cells.

The sample here was PBMCs, mostly from graft donor cells, taken 180 days after TCRalphabeta/CD19-depleted stem cell transplant. The source of these receptors is a male patient between 10 and 17 years old who had a stem cell transplant for acute lymphoblastic leukemia, so the T cells may come from the graft donor.

This clonotype was counted a single time. The junction departs from germline at one end; a sequencing error may be responsible. The chain combines TRBV5-1 with TRBJ2-3; TRBD2 matches at 14 bases. Looked up from germline, CDR1 is SGHRS and CDR2 is YFSETQ. The CDR3 consists of 17 residues. In nucleotides, the CDR3 is TGCGCCAGCAGCCCGACCGGGACTAGCGGGAGCATAGATACGCAGTATTTT. The encoded protein is CASSPTGTSGSIDTQYF.

This clonotype was recorded many times. The chain employs TRBV29-1 and TRBJ2-1; tentatively, D is TRBD2 (6 bases). This CDR3 region has 14 residues. CDR1 and CDR2 from the germline V gene are SQVTM and ANQGSEA. V lost 5 bases and J lost 2, with 13 bases in between. The CDR3 coding sequence is TGCAGCGTTAGACGGGAGCCCCCCTACAATGAGCAGTTCTTC. Translated, it gives CSVRREPPYNEQFF.

This clonotype was seen a few times. Here the CDR3 DNA reads TGTGCCACCAGCAGATCTTCTGAGACCCAGTACTTC. Its protein product is CATSRSSETQYF. V and J are TRBV15 and TRBJ2-5, with unresolved D. The germline V and J ends were trimmed by 2 bases and 5 bases, with 6 bases remaining between them. This CDR3 region has 12 residues. Germline V gives CDR1 LNHNV, CDR2 YYDKDF (reference sequence).

This clonotype appeared a few times. V usage is TRBV11-2 and J usage is TRBJ2-2, with a weak D call TRBD1 (6 bases). This CDR3 has 18 amino acids. Between the trimmed V and J ends, which lost 0 bases and 3 bases, there was a span of 17 bases. The V gene's germline CDR1 is SGHAT and CDR2 FQNNGV. Here the CDR3 DNA reads TGTGCCAGCAGCTTAGATCGAGGACAGCCAGACTACACCGGGGAGCTGTTTTTT. It encodes CASSLDRGQPDYTGELFF.

This clonotype turned up a few times. As DNA, the CDR3 is TGTGCCAGCTCACCACCGCAGGGGTCTCATACCTACGAGCAGTACTTC. Protein: CASSPPQGSHTYEQYF. This rearrangement joins TRBV18 to TRBJ2-7, with D possibly being TRBD1 (6 bases). CDR3 size: 16 residues. Germline loops: CDR1 KGHSH, CDR2 LQKENI. V was cut by 0 bases and J by 2 bases, with 14 bases left in between.

This chain uses TRBV15 with TRBJ2-1; D is uncertain. This CDR3 contains 10 residues. V lost 10 bases and J lost 14, with 15 bases in between. CDR1 and CDR2 from the germline V gene are LNHNV and YYDKDF (reference sequence). For the CDR3, the DNA is TGTGCCATTAGTTGGGTAACCAAGTTCTTC. Amino acid sequence: CAISWVTKFF. Complete variable domain (other parts from reference TRBV15 and TRBJ2-1): DAMVIQNPRYQVTQFGKPVTLSCSQTLNHNVMYWYQQKSSQAPKLLFHYYDKDFNNEADTPDNFQSRRPNTSFCFLDIRSPGLGDTAMYLCAISWVTKFFGPGTRLTVL.

V is TRBV20-1 and J is TRBJ2-3; tentative D call: TRBD1 (6 bases). Per the germline V gene, CDR1 is DFQATT and CDR2 is SNEGSKA (reference sequence). The ends were cut back, 2 bases at V and 2 bases at J, with 11 bases in the middle. CDR3 length: 14 residues. DNA for the CDR3: TGCAGTGCTAGATTGGGGGACATCACAGATACGCAGTATTTT. Protein sequence: CSARLGDITDTQYF.

The chain links TRBV7-6 to TRBJ2-5; 10 positions agree with TRBD2. Trimming cost V 4 bases and J 5 bases; bases outside gene matches: 16. This CDR3 region has 18 residues. CDR1 is SGHVS, CDR2 FNYEAQ, per germline. CDR3: CASSWLAPLAGAPETQYF. The CDR3 DNA reads TGTGCCAGCAGCTGGTTAGCGCCCCTAGCGGGAGCCCCCGAGACCCAGTACTTC.

This clonotype was counted only a few times. This chain uses TRBV11-1 with TRBJ2-3; 11 nucleotides match TRBD2. The V segment lost 5 bases and the J segment 0 bases; nucleotides outside the gene matches: 13. Germline CDR1 and CDR2: SGHAT and FQDESV (reference sequence). This CDR3 contains 19 residues. Here the CDR3 reads CASSPRWTSGYSSTDTQYF. The CDR3 nucleotides read TGTGCCAGCAGCCCCCGATGGACTAGCGGGTATTCTAGCACAGATACGCAGTATTTT.